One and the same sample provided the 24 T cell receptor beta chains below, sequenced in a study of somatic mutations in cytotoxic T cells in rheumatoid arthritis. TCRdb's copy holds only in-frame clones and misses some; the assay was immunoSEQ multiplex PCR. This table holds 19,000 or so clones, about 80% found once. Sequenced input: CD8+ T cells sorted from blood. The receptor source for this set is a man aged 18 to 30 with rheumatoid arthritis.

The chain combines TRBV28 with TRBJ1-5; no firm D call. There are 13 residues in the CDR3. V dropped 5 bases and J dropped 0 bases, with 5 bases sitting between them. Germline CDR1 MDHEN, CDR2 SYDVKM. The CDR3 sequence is CASSDISNQPQHF. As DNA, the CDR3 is TGTGCCAGCAGTGATATTAGCAATCAGCCCCAGCATTTT.

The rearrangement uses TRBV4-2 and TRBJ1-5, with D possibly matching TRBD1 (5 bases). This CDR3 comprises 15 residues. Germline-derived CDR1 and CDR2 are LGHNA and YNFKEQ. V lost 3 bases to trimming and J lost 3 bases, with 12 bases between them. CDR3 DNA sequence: TGTGCCAGCAGCCAGAATTTCAGGGTCAATCAGCCCCAGCATTTT. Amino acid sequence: CASSQNFRVNQPQHF.

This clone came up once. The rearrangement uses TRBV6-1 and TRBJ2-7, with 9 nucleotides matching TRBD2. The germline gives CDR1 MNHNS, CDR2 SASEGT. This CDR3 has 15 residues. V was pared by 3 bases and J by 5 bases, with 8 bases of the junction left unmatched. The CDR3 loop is CASSDISGGSNEQYF. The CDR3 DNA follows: TGTGCCAGCAGTGATATTAGCGGGGGATCTAACGAGCAGTACTTC.

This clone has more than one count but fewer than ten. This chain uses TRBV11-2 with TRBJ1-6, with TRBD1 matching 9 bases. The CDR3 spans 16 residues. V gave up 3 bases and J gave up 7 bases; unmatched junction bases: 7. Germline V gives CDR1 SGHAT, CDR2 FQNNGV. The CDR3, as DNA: TGTGCCAGCAGCTTTATCACAGGGGGCGCGAATTCACCCCTCCACTTT. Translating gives CASSFITGGANSPLHF.

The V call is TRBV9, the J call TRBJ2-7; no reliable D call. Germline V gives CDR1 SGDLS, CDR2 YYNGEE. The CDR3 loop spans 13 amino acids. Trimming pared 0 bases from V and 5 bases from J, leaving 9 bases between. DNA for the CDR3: TGTGCCAGCAGCGTAGGGCAGGCCCACGAGCAGTACTTC. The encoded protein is CASSVGQAHEQYF.

Written as DNA, the CDR3 is TGTGCCAGTTCGCTCGTAACAGGGATATATGGCTACACCTTC. Translating it yields CASSLVTGIYGYTF. The chain uses TRBV19 and TRBJ1-2; weak D call: TRBD1 (6 bases). Trimming removed 8 bases from V and 5 bases from J, with 18 bases in between. Germline V gene sequence: CDR1 LNHDA, CDR2 SQIVND (reference sequence). The CDR3 is 14 amino acids.

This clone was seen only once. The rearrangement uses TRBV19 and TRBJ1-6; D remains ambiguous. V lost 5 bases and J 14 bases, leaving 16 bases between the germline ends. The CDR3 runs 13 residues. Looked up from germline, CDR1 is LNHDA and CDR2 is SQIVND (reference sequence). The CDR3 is CASSGVLWATLHF. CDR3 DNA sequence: TGTGCCAGTAGTGGTGTATTGTGGGCCACCCTCCACTTT.

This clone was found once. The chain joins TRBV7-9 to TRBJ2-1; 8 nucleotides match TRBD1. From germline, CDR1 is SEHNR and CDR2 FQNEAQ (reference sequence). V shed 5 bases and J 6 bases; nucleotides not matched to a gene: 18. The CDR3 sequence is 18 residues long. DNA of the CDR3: TGTGCCAGCAGCCCGAGGGACAGGCCATCGTACGCAGGCAATGAGCAGTTCTTC. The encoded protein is CASSPRDRPSYAGNEQFF. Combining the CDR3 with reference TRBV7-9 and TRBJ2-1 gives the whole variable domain DTGVSQNPRHKITKRGQNVTFRCDPISEHNRLYWYRQTLGQGPEFLTYFQNEAQLEKSRLLSDRFSAERPKGSFSTLEIQRTEQGDSAMYLCASSPRDRPSYAGNEQFFGPGTRLTVL.

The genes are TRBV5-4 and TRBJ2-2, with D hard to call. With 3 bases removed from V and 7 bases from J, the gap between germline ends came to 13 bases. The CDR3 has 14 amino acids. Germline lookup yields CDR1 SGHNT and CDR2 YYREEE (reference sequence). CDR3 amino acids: CASSYRESYGELFF. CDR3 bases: TGTGCCAGCAGCTACCGCGAAAGTTACGGGGAGCTGTTTTTT.

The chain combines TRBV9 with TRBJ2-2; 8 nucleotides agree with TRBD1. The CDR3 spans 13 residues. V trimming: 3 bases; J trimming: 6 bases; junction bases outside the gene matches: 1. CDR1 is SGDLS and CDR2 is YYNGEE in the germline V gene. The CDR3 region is CASSEQGAGELFF. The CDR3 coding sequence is TGTGCCAGCAGCGAACAGGGGGCCGGGGAGCTGTTTTTT.

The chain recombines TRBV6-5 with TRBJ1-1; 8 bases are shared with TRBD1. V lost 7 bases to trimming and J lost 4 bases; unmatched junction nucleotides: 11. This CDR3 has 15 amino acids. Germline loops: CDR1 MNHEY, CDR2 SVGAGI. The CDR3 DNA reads TGTGCCAGCACTGTAGACAGGGGTTCGTCCACTGAAGCTTTCTTT. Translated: CASTVDRGSSTEAFF.

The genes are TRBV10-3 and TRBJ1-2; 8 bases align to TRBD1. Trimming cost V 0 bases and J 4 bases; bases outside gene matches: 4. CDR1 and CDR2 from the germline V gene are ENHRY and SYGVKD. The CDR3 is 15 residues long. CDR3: CAISESGQDIYGYTF. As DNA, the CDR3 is TGTGCCATCAGTGAGTCGGGACAGGACATCTATGGCTACACCTTC.

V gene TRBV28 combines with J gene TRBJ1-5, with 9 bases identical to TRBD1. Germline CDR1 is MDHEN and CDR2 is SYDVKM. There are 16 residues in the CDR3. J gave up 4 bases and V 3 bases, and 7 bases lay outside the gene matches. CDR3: CASSFTWGQGNQPQHF. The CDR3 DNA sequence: TGTGCCAGCAGTTTTACCTGGGGACAGGGTAATCAGCCCCAGCATTTT. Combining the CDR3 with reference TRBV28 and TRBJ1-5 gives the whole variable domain DVKVTQSSRYLVKRTGEKVFLECVQDMDHENMFWYRQDPGLGLRLIYFSYDVKMKEKGDIPEGYSVSREKKERFSLILESASTNQTSMYLCASSFTWGQGNQPQHFGDGTRLSIL.

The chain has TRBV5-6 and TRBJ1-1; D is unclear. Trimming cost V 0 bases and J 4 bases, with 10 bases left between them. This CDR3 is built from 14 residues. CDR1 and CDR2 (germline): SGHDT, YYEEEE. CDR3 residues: CASSLGTSSTEAFF. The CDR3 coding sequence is TGTGCCAGCAGCTTGGGCACGTCAAGCACTGAAGCTTTCTTT.

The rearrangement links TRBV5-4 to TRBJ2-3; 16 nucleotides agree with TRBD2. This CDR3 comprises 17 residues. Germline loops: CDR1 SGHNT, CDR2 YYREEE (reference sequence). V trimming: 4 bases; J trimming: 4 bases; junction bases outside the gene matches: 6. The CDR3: CASSPGLAGGPSDTQYF. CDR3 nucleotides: TGTGCCAGCAGCCCGGGACTAGCGGGGGGGCCTTCAGATACGCAGTATTTT.

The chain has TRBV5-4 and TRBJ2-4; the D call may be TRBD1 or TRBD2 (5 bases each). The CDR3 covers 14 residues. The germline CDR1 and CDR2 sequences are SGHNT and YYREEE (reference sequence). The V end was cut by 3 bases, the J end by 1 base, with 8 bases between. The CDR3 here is CASSWDGAKNIQYF. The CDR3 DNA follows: TGTGCCAGCAGCTGGGACGGCGCCAAAAACATTCAGTACTTC.

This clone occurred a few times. DNA of the CDR3: TGTGCCAGTAGAAATATTGGTGATGCTCAAGCTTTCTTT. It translates to CASRNIGDAQAFF. The chain is built from TRBV19 and TRBJ1-1; D is ambiguous. The CDR3 runs 13 residues. Germline V CDR1 and CDR2: LNHDA, SQIVND (reference sequence). V gave up 6 bases and J gave up 9 bases, with 17 bases separating them.

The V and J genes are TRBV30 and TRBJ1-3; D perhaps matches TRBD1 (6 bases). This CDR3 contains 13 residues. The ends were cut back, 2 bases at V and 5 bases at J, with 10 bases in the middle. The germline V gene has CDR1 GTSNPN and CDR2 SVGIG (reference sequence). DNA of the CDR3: TGTGCCTGGAGTTCGGGGGGCCGAAACACCATATATTTT. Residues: CAWSSGGRNTIYF.

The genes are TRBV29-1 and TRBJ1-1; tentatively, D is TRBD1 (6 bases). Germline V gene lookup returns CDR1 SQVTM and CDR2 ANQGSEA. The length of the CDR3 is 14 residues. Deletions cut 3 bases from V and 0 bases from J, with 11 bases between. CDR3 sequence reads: CSVEGGQMNTEAFF. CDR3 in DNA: TGCAGCGTTGAGGGCGGACAGATGAACACTGAAGCTTTCTTT.

The CDR3 region has the DNA TGTGCCAGCAGTGAAACTAGCGGGGGGGCGGGGACAGATACGCAGTATTTT. It codes for CASSETSGGAGTDTQYF. The chain combines TRBV6-1 with TRBJ2-3, with 13 bases matching TRBD2. The germline gives CDR1 MNHNS, CDR2 SASEGT. The junction had 5 bases not matched to a gene; V was cut back by 2 bases and J by 3 bases. CDR3 length: 17 amino acids.

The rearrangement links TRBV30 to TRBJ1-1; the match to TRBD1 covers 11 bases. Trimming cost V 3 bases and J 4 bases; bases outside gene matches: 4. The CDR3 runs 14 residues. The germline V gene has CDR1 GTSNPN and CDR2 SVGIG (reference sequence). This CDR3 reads CAWSLGTGGTEAFF. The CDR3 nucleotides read TGTGCCTGGAGCCTCGGGACAGGGGGCACTGAAGCTTTCTTT.

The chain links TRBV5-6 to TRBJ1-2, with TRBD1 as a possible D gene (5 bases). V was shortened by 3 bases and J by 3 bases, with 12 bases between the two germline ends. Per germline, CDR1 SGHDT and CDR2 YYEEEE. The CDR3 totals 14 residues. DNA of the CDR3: TGTGCCAGCAGCTCCGTCGGGGGAGACTATGGCTACACCTTC. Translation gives CASSSVGGDYGYTF.

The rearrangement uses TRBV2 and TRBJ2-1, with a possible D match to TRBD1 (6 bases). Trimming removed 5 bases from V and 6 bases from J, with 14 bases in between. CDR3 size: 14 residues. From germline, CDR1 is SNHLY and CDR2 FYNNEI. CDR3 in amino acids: CASSYINRVNEQFF. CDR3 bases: TGTGCCAGCAGTTACATAAACAGGGTCAATGAGCAGTTCTTC.

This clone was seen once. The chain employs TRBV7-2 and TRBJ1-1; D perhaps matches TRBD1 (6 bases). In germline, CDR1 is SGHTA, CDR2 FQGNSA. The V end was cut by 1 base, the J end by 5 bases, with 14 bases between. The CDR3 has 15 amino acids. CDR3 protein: CASSLVTGYWTEAFF. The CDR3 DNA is TGTGCCAGCAGCTTAGTCACAGGGTATTGGACTGAAGCTTTCTTT.